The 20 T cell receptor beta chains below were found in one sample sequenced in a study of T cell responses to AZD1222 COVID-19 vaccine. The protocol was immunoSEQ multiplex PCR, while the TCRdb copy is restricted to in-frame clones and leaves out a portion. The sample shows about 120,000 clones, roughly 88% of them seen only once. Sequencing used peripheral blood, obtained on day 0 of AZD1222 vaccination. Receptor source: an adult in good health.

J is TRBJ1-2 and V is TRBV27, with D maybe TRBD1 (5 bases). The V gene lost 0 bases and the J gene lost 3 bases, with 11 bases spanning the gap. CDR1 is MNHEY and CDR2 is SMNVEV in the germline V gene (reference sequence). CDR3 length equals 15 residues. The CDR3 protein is CASSLSIARDYGYTF. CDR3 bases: TGTGCCAGCAGTTTATCGATCGCCAGGGACTATGGCTACACCTTC.

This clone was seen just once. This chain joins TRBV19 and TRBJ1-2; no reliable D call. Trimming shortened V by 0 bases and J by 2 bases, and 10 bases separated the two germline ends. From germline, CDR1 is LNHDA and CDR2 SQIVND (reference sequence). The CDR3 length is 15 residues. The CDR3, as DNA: TGTGCCAGTAGTATAGATCAAACGGGGAACTATGGCTACACCTTC. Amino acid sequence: CASSIDQTGNYGYTF.

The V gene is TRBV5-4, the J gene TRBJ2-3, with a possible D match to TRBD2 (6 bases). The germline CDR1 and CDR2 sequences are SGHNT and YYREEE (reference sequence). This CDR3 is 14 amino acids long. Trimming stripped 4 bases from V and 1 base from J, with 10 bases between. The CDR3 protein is CASSQEGRTDTQYF. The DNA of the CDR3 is TGTGCCAGCAGCCAGGAGGGCCGCACAGATACGCAGTATTTT.

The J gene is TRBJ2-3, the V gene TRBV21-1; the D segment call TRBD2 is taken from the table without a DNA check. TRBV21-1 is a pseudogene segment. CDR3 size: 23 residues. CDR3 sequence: CASSAKEASEGPDEKFLTYTQYF. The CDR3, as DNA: TGTGCCAGCAGCGCCAAAGAGGCTAGCGAAGGCCCCGATGAAAAATTCCTCACATATACGCAGTATTTT.

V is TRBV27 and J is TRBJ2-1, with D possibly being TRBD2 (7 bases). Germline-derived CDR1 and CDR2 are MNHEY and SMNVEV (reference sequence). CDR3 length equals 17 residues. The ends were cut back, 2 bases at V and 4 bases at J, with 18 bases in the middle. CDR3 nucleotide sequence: TGTGCCAGCAGTTTAAGAGGGGGGGCTGCGACTTACAATGAGCAGTTCTTC. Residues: CASSLRGGAATYNEQFF.

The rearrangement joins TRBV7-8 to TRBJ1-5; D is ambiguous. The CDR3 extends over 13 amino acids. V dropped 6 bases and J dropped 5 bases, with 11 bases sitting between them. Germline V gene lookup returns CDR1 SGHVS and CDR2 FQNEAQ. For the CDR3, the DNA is TGTGCCAGCAGTTTTTTTTGGGATCAGCCCCAGCATTTT. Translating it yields CASSFFWDQPQHF. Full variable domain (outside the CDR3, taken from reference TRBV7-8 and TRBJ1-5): GAGVSQSPRYKVAKRGQDVALRCDPISGHVSLFWYQQALGQGPEFLTYFQNEAQLDKSGLPSDRFFAERPEGSVSTLKIQRTQQEDSAVYLCASSFFWDQPQHFGDGTRLSIL.

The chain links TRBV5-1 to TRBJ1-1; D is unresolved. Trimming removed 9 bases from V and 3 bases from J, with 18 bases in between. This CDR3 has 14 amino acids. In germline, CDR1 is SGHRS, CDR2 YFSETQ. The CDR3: CATRPGLRDTEAFF. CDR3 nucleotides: TGCGCCACCCGCCCCGGACTGCGGGACACTGAAGCTTTCTTT.

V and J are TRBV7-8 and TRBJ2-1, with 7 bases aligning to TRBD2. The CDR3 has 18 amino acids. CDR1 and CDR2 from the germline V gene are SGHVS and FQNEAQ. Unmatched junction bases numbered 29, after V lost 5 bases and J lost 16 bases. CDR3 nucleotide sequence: TGTGCCAGCAGCGGTACCCCGCCCTCTAGCGGCCTAGCTAATCGTCGATTCTTC. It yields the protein CASSGTPPSSGLANRRFF.

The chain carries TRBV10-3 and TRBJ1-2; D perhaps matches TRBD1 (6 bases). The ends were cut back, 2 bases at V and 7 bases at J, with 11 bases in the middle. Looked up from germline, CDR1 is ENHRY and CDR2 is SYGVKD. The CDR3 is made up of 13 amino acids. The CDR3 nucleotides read TGTGCCATCAGTGAGGGGGGGCCCCTTGGCTACACCTTC. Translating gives CAISEGGPLGYTF.

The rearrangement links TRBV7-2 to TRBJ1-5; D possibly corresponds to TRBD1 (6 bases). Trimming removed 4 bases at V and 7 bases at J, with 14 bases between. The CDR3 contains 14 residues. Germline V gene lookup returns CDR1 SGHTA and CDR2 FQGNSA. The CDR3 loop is CASSYRGGPQPQHF. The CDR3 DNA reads TGTGCCAGCAGCTACCGGGGGGGGCCCCAGCCCCAGCATTTT.

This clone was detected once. CDR3 residues: CASSSFGSTAISYYEQYF. CDR3 DNA: TGCGCCAGCAGCTCATTCGGATCGACAGCCATATCATACTACGAGCAGTACTTC. The rearrangement links TRBV5-1 to TRBJ2-7; possible D gene TRBD1, 5 bases. This CDR3 region has 18 residues. Trimming took off 3 bases at V and 3 bases at J, with 25 bases between the two ends. Looked up from germline, CDR1 is SGHRS and CDR2 is YFSETQ.

For the CDR3, the DNA is TGTGCCAGCAGCTTAGGTGGCGGGGCGGGAGGCTACACCTTC. This sequence encodes CASSLGGGAGGYTF. The chain joins TRBV7-9 to TRBJ1-2; the D gene is possibly TRBD1 (5 bases). This CDR3 comprises 14 residues. Germline V gene data show CDR1 as SEHNR and CDR2 as FQNEAQ (reference sequence). The germline V and J ends were trimmed by 1 base and 8 bases, with 14 bases remaining between them.

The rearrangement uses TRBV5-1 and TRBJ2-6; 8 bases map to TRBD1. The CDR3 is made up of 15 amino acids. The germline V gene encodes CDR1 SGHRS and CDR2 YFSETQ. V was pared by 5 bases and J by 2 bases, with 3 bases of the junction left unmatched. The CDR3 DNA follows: TGCGCCAGCAGATTACAGGGGGCTGGGGCCAACGTCCTGACTTTC. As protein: CASRLQGAGANVLTF.

Written as DNA, the CDR3 is TGTGCCAGCAGCACGGACAGGGCAGGCACCGGGGAGCTGTTTTTT. It encodes CASSTDRAGTGELFF. This chain joins TRBV11-3 and TRBJ2-2; 8 bases agree with TRBD1. Germline V gene lookup returns CDR1 SGHNT and CDR2 YENEEA. The CDR3 runs 15 residues. The V segment lost 5 bases and the J segment 4 bases; nucleotides outside the gene matches: 6. Looking up the rest from reference TRBV11-3 and TRBJ2-2 gives the full variable domain: EAGVVQSPRYKIIEKKQPVAFWCNPISGHNTLYWYLQNLGQGPELLIRYENEEAVDDSQLPKDRFSAERLKGVDSTLKIQPAELGDSAVYLCASSTDRAGTGELFFGEGSRLTVL.

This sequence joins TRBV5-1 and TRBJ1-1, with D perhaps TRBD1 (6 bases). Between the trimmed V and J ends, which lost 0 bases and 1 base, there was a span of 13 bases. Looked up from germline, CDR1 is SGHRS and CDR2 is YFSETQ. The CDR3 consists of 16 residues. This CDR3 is CASSLVLGGANTEAFF. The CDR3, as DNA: TGCGCCAGCAGCTTGGTTTTGGGGGGCGCGAACACTGAAGCTTTCTTT. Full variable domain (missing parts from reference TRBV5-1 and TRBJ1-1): KAGVTQTPRYLIKTRGQQVTLSCSPISGHRSVSWYQQTPGQGLQFLFEYFSETQRNKGNFPGRFSGRQFSNSRSEMNVSTLELGDSALYLCASSLVLGGANTEAFFGQGTRLTVV.

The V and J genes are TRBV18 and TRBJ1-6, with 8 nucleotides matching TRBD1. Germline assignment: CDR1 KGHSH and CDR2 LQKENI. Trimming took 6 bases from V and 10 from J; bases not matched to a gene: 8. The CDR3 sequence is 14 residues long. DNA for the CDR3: TGTGCCAGCTCTTTCGGACAGGGTGGATCACCCCTCCACTTT. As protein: CASSFGQGGSPLHF.

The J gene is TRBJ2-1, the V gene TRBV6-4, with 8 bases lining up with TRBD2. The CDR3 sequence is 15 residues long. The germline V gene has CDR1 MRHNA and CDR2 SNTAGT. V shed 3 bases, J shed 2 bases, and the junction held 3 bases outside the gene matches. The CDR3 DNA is TGTGCCAGCAGTGAAAAAGCGGGGGCCTACAATGAGCAGTTCTTC. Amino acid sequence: CASSEKAGAYNEQFF.

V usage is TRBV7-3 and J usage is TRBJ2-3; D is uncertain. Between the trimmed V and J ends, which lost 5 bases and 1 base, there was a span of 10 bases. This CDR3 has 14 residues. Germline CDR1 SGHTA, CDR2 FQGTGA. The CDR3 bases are TGTGCCAGCAGCCTCGGCGAGGGCACAGATACGCAGTATTTT. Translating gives CASSLGEGTDTQYF.

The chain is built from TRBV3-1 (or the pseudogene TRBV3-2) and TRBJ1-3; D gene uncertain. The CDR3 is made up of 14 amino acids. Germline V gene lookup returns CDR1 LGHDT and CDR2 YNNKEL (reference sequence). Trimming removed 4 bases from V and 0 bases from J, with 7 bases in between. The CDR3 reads CASSPTSSGNTIYF. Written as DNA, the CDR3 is TGTGCCAGCAGCCCCACTAGCTCTGGAAACACCATATATTTT.

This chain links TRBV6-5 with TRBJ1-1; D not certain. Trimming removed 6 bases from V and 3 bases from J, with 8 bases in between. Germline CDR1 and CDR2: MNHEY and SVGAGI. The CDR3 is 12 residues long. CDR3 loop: CASSPGYTEAFF. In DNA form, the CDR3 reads TGTGCCAGCAGCCCCGGATACACTGAAGCTTTCTTT.